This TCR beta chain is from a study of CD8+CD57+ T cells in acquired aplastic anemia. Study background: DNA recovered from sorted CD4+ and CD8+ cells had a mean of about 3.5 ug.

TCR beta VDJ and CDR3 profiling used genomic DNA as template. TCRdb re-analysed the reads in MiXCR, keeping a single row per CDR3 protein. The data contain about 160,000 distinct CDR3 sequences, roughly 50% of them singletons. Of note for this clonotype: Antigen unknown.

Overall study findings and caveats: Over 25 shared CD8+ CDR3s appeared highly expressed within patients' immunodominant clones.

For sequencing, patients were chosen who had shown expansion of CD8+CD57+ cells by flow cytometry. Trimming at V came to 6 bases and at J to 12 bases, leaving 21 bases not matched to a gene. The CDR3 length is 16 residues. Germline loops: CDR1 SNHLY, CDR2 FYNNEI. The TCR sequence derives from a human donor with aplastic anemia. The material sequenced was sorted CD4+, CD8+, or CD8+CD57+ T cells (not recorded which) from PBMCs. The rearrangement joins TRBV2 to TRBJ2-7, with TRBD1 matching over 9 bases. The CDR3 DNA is TGTGCCAGCAGCGGCCTCAAGACCGGGACAGGGTGGCGACCGTACTTC. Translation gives CASSGLKTGTGWRPYF.